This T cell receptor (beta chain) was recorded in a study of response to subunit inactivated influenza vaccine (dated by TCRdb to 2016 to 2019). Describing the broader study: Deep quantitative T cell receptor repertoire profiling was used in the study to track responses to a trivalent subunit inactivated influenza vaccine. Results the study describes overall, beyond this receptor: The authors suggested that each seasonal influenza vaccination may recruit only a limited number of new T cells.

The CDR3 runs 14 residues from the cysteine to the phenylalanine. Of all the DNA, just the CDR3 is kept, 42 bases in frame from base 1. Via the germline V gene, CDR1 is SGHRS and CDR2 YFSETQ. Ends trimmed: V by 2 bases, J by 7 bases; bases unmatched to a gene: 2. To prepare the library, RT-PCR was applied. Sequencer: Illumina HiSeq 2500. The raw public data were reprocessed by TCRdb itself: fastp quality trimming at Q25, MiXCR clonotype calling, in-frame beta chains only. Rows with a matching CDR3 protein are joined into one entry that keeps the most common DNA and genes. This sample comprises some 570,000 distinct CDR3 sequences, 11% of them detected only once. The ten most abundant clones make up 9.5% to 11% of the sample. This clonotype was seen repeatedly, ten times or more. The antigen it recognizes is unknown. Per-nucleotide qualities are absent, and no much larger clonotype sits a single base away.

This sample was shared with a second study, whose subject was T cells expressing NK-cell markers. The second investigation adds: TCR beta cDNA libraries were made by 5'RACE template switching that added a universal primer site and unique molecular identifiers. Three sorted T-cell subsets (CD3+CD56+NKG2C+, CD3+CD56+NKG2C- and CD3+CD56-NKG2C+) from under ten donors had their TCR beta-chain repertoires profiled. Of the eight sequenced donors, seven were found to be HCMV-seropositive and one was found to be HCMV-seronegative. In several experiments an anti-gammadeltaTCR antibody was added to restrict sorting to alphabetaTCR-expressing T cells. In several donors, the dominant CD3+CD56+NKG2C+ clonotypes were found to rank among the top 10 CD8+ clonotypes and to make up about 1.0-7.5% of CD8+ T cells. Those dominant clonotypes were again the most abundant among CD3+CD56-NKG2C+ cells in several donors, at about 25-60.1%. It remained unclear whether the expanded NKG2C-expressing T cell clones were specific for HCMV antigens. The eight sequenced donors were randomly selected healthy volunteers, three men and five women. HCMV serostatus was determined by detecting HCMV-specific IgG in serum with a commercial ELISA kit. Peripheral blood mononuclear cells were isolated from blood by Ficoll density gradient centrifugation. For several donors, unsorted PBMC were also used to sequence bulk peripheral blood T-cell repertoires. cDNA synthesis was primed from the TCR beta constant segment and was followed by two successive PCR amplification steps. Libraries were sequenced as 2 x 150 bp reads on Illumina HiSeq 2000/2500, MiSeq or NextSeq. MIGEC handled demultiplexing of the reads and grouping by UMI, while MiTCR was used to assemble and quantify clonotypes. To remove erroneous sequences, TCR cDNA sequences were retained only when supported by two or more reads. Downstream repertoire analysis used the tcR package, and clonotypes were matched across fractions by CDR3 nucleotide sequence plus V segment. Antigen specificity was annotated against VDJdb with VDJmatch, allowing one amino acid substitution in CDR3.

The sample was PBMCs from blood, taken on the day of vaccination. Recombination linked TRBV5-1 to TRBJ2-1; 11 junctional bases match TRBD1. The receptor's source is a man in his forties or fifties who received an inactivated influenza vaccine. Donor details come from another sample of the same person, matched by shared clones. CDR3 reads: CASSLGQGANEQFF. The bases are TGCGCCAGCAGCTTAGGACAGGGGGCTAATGAGCAGTTCTTC.